This T cell receptor beta chain stems from a study of CD8 T cells in ankylosing spondylitis. The germline CDR1 and CDR2 sequences are SGHRS and YFSETQ. The trim removed 5 bases at V and 6 bases at J, leaving 10 bases unmatched. This CDR3 is built from 14 residues. In its sample, this clonotype was seen many times. The antigen is unknown. TCRdb re-derived calls from the 5' RACE reads in MiXCR, one entry per CDR3 protein. Counted here are 200,000 to 250,000 distinct CDR3 sequences, roughly 10% occurring once; the ten biggest clones make up around 6.5%. General study findings and limits: In ankylosing spondylitis blood, a motif of 7 to 9 highly homologous TCR beta variants appeared characteristic.

Specimen: blood, either unsorted or a sorted T cell fraction (not recorded which). This clonotype originated in a male donor with ankylosing spondylitis or in good health (not recorded which). The J gene is TRBJ1-2, the V gene TRBV5-1; 7 nucleotides line up with TRBD1. The CDR3 protein is CASSLWGDRDGYTF. The CDR3 nucleotides are TGCGCCAGCAGTTTGTGGGGCGACAGGGATGGCTACACCTTC.